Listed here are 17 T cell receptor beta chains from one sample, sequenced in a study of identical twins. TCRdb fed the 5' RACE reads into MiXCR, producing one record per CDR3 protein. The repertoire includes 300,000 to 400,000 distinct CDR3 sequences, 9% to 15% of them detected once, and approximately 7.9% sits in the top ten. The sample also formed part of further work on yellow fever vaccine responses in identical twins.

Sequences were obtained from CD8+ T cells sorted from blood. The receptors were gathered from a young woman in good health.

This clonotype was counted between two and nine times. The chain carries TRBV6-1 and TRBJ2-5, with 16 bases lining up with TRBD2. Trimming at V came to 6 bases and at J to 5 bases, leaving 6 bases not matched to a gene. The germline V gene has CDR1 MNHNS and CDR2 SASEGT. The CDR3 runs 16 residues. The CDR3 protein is CASRRGTSGGDETQYF. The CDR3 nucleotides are TGTGCCAGCAGGAGAGGGACTAGCGGGGGGGATGAGACCCAGTACTTC.

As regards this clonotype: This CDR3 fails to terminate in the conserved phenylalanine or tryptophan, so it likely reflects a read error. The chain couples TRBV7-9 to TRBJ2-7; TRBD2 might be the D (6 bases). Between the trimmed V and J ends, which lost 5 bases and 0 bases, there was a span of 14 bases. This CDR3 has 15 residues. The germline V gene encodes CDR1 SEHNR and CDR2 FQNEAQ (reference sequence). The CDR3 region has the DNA TGTGCCAGCAGCCATCGACTAGAGAGCTCCTACGAGCAGTACATC. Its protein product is CASSHRLESSYEQYI.

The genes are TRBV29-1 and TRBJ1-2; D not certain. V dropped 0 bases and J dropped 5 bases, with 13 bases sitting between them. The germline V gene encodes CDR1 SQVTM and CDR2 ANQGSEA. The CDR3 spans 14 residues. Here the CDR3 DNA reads TGCAGCGTTGAAGATCCCAGGACGGAGTATGGCTACACCTTC. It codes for CSVEDPRTEYGYTF.

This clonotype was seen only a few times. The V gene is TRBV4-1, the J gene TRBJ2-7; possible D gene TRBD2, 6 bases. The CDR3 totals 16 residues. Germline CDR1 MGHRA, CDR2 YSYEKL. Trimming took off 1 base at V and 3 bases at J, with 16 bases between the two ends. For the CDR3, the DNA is TGCGCCAGCAGCCAAGGATGGGAACGGGGGTTCTACGAGCAGTACGTC. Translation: CASSQGWERGFYEQYV.

Written as DNA, the CDR3 is TGTGCCAGCAGCGCCCGTACTGAGCAGTTCTTC. This codes for CASSARTEQFF. The V and J genes are TRBV9 and TRBJ2-1; no firm D call. V lost 3 bases and J lost 9, with 7 bases in between. Germline values: CDR1 SGDLS, CDR2 YYNGEE. The CDR3 runs 11 residues.

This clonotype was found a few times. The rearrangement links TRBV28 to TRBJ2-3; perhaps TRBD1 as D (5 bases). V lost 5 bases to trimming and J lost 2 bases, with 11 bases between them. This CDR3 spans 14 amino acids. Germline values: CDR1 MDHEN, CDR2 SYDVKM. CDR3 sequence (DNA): TGTGCCAGCAGTCAACGACAGAACACAGATACGCAGTATTTT. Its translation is CASSQRQNTDTQYF.

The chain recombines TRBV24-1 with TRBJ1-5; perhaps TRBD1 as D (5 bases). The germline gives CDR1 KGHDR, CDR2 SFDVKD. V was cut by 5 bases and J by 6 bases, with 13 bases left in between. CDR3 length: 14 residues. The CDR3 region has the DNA TGTGCCACCAGTGGTGCGGGGGGGAGTCAGCCCCAGCATTTT. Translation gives CATSGAGGSQPQHF.

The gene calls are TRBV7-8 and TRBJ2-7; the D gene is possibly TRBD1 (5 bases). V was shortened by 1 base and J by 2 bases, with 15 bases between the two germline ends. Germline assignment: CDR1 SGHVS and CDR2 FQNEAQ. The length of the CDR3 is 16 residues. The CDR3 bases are TGTGCCAGCAGCTTAGAGGGCAGGGCGACGGCCTACGAGCAGTACGTC. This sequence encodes CASSLEGRATAYEQYV.

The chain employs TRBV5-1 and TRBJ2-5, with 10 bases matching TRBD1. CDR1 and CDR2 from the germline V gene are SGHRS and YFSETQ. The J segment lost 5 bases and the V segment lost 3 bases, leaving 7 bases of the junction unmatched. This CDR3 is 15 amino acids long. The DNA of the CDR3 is TGCGCCAGCAGCTACCGGGACAGGGGTGCGGAGACCCAGTACTTC. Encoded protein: CASSYRDRGAETQYF.

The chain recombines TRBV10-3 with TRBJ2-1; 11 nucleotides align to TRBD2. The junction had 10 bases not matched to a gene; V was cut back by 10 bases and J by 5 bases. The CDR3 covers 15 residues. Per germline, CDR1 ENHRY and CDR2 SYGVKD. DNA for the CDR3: TGTGCCACAACGGTAACTAGCGGGGGAAACAATGAGCAGTTCTTC. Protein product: CATTVTSGGNNEQFF.

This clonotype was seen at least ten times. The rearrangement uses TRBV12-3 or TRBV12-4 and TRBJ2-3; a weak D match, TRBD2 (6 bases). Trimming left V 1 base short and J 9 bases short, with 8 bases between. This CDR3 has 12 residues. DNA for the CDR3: TGTGCCAGCAGTTTAGGCGGAGGGACGCAGTATTTT. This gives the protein CASSLGGGTQYF.

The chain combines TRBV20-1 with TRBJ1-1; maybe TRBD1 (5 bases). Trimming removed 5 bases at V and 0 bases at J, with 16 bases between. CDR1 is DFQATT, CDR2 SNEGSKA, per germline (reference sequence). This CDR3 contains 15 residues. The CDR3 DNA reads TGCAGTGCTGAACAGGACAAATTGATGAACACTGAAGCTTTCTTT. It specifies CSAEQDKLMNTEAFF.

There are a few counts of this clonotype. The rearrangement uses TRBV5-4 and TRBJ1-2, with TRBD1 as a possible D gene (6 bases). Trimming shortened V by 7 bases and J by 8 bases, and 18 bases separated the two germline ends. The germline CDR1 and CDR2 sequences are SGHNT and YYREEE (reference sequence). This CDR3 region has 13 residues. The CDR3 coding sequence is TGTGCCAGCGGGGACGGCAGGGGTTGGGGCTACACCTTC. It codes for CASGDGRGWGYTF.

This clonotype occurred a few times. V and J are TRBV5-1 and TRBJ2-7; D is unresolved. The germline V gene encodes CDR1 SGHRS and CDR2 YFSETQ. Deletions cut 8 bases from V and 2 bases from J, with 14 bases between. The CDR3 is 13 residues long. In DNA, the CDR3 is TGCGCCAGAAGGATAGGCAGTCCCTACGAGCAGTACGTC. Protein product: CARRIGSPYEQYV.

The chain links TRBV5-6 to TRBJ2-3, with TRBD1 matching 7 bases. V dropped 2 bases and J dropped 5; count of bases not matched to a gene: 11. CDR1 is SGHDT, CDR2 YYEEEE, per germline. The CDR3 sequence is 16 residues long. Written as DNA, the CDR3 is TGTGCCAGCAGCTTATTTGGGACAGACATAGGAGATACGCAGTATTTT. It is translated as CASSLFGTDIGDTQYF.

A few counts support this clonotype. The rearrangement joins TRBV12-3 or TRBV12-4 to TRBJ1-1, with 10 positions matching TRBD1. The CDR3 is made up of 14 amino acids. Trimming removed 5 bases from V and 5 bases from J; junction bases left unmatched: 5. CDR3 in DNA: TGTGCCAGCAGTCCCGACAGGGGGCTAACTGAAGCTTTCTTT. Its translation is CASSPDRGLTEAFF.

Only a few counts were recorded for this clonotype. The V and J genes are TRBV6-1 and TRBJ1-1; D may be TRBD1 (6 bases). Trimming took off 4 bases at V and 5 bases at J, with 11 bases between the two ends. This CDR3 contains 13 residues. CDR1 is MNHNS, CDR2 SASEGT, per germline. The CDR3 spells CASSVTTGTEAFF. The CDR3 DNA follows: TGTGCCAGCAGTGTCACAACAGGGACTGAAGCTTTCTTT.